Listed below are T cell receptor beta chains from one sample, sequenced in a study of blood T cell repertoires in COVID-19. Data came from immunoSEQ multiplex PCR; TCRdb stores just in-frame clones and leaves some out. Here the sample spans 130,000 to 150,000 clones, roughly 84% being singletons. The sequenced sample was PBMCs or T cells enriched from blood (not recorded which). These TCRs come from a woman between 50 and 59 years old who had been exposed to COVID-19. The CDR3 runs from the conserved cysteine through the conserved F or W. The size field is filled for only some rows; it gives once, few, many or a size class.

few | TRBJ1-1 | TRBV19 | CASRFNRANTEAFF
. | TRBJ2-2 | TRBV9 | CASSVVRNTGELFF
. | TRBJ2-1 | TRBV9 | CASSAQLAGEDEQFF
. | TRBJ2-1 | TRBV5-1 | CASRGELPPYNEQFF
. | TRBJ2-1 | TRBV10-3 | CAISDTSGRGVNEQFF
. | TRBJ2-7 | TRBV19 | CASRDREAYEQYF
. | TRBJ1-5 | TRBV10-3 | CAIRLVQGARQPQHF
. | TRBJ1-1 | TRBV29-1 | CSLTRAGGSSEAFF
. | TRBJ1-2 | TRBV4-1 | CASSQERQGANGYTF
. | TRBJ2-2 | TRBV29-1 | CSVSPGGLSTGELFF
. | TRBJ2-3 | TRBV27 | CASSLSGFQSGTQYF
. | TRBJ2-3 | TRBV7-7 | CASSIQVTSGGPDTQYF
. | TRBJ1-2 | TRBV6-5 | CASSYSGHFGYTF
. | TRBJ1-2 | TRBV29-1 | CSVADSINGYTF
. | TRBJ1-2 | TRBV7-9 | CASSLEMGVLGYTF
. | TRBJ1-1 | TRBV4-1 | CASSQDDRVGGAFF
. | TRBJ2-2 | TRBV4-3 | CASSQDLSGGASNTGELFF
. | TRBJ1-1 | TRBV27 | CASQSTEAFF
. | TRBJ1-2 | TRBV19 | CASSILGAYGYTF
. | TRBJ2-7 | TRBV21-1 | CASSTLLSAEYEQYF
few | TRBJ1-1 | TRBV20-1 | CSASGALQGTGGQNEAFF
few | TRBJ2-7 | TRBV6-5 | CASSYSKASGRREQYF
. | TRBJ1-1 | TRBV6-5 | CASDRAEAAEAFF
. | TRBJ1-5 | TRBV7-8 | CASSPGTGAFLSNQPQHF
. | TRBJ1-2 | TRBV6-2/TRBV6-3 | CASSYGLAGKRGEGYTF
. | TRBJ2-5 | TRBV10-2 | CAIGQQETQYF
. | TRBJ2-1 | TRBV9 | CASSVSYRGGEQFF
. | TRBJ1-3 | TRBV4-2 | CASSHIRSSGNTIYF
. | TRBJ2-1 | TRBV4-3 | CASSPGLAGSYNEQFF
. | TRBJ1-1 | TRBV2 | CASSDPGVNTEAFF
. | TRBJ2-2 | TRBV18 | CASSTDQAGTGELFF
few | TRBJ1-3 | TRBV13 | CASSPRQGQISLGNTIYF
. | TRBJ1-5 | TRBV7-2 | CASSSGQSRHNQPQHF
. | TRBJ2-2 | TRBV30 | CAWSVLGNTGELFF
. | TRBJ1-5 | TRBV6-5 | CASSYQGGNQPQHF
. | TRBJ1-3 | TRBV10-3 | CATVQGNSGNTIYF
. | TRBJ2-2 | TRBV7-3 | CASSSGLGNTGELFF
. | TRBJ2-2 | TRBV24-1 | CATSDANRAGTGELFF
once | TRBJ2-6 | TRBV9 | CASSAMLGGTGANVLTF
. | TRBJ1-4 | TRBV6-1 | CASSAGQGLGRDEKLFF
once | TRBJ1-6 | TRBV6-5 | CASRREPLENSPLHF
. | TRBJ2-7 | TRBV20-1 | CSALADYEQYF